This TCR beta chain was obtained from a study of shared clonotypes between healthy human individuals. Trimming cost V 5 bases and J 2 bases, with 10 bases left between them. The CDR3 consists of 13 residues. Germline CDR1 SGHAT, CDR2 FQNNGV. Assay used: immunoSEQ multiplex PCR; TCRdb lists only in-frame clones, some missing. The sample lists 150,000 to 200,000 clones, around 63% occurring once. Regarding this clone: Its antigen is still unknown.

General study findings and limits: An anticipated effect of sequencing depth on clonotype sharing among donors was recognized. With four donors compared, 4.5% to 6.5% of naive CD4 clonotypes were shared.

The sequenced material came from memory CD4+ T cells sorted from blood. As to subset: CD45RA-negative fraction. The chain recombines TRBV11-2 with TRBJ2-7; D not resolved. The TCR was taken from a man aged 30 to 45 in good health. The CDR3 region has the DNA TGTGCCAGCAGCCGGACCGACACCTACGAGCAGTACTTC. Encoded protein: CASSRTDTYEQYF.